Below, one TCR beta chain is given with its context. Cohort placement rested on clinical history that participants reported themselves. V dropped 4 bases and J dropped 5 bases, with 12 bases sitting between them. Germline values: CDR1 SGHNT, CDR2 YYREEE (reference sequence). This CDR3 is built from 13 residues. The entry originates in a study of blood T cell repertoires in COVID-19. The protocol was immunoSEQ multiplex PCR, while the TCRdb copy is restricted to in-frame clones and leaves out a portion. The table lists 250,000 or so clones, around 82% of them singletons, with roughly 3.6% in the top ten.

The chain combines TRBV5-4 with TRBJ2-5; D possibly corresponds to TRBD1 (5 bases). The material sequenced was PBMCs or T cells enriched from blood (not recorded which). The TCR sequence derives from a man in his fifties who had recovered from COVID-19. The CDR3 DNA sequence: TGTGCCAGCAGCCCCATGGGGCGGGAGACCCAGTACTTC. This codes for CASSPMGRETQYF.